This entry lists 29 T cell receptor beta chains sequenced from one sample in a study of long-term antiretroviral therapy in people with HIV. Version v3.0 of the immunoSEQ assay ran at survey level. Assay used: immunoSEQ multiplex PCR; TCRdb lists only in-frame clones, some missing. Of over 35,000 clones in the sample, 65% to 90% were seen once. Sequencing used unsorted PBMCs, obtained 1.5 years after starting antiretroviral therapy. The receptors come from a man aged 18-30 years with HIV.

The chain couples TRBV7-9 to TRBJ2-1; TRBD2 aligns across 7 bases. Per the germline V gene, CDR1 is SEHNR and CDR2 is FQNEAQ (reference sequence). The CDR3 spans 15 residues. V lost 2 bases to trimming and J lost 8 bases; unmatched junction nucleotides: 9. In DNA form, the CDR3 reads TGTGCCAGCAGCTTATATCGCGGGAGTTTCGATGAGCAGTTCTTC. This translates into CASSLYRGSFDEQFF.

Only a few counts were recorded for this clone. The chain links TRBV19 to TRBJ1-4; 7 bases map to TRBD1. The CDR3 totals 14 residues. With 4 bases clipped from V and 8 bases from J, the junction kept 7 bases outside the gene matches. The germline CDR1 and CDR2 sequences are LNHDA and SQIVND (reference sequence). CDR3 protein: CASSRRDSVEKLFF. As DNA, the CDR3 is TGTGCCAGTAGTAGACGGGACAGCGTCGAAAAACTGTTTTTT.

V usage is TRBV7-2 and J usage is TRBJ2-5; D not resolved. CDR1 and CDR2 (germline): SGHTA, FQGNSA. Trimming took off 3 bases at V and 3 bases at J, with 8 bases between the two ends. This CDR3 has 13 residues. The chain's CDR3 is CASSFGRKETQYF. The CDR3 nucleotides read TGTGCCAGCAGCTTTGGAAGAAAAGAGACCCAGTACTTC.

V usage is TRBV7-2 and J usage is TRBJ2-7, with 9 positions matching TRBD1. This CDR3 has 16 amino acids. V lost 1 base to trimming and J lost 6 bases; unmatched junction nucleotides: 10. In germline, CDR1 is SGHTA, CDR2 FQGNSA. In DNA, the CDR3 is TGTGCCAGCAGCTTAGATCGAGGGACAGGGCGGGCCGAGCAGTACTTC. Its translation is CASSLDRGTGRAEQYF.

CDR3 protein: CASSQDIYGNSYEQYF. CDR3 DNA sequence: TGCGCCAGCAGCCAAGATATTTATGGAAACTCCTACGAGCAGTACTTC. This rearrangement joins TRBV4-3 to TRBJ2-7; D is uncertain. V gave up 0 bases and J gave up 0 bases, with 12 bases separating them. The CDR3 runs 16 residues. Germline V gives CDR1 LGHNA, CDR2 YSLEER.

The DNA for the CDR3 is TGTGCCAGCAGTTACTGGGCGGGAGGTCCCCTCGAGCAGTACTTC. It encodes CASSYWAGGPLEQYF. This chain links TRBV6-5 with TRBJ2-7; the match to TRBD2 covers 8 bases. Germline-derived CDR1 and CDR2 are MNHEY and SVGAGI. The CDR3 has 15 amino acids. The V segment lost 1 base and the J segment 6 bases; nucleotides outside the gene matches: 8.

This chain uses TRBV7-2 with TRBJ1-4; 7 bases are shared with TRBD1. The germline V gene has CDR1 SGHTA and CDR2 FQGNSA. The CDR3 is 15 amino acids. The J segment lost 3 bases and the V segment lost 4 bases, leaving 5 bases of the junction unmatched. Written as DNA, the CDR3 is TGTGCCAGCAGCTCCTACAGGGGAGCTAATGAAAAACTGTTTTTT. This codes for CASSSYRGANEKLFF.

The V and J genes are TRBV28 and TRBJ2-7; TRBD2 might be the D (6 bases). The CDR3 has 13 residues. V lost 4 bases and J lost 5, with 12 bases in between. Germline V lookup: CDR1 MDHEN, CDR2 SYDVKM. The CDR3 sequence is CASSWGELNEQYF. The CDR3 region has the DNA TGTGCCAGCAGTTGGGGGGAGCTTAACGAGCAGTACTTC. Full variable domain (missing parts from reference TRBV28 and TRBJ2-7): DVKVTQSSRYLVKRTGEKVFLECVQDMDHENMFWYRQDPGLGLRLIYFSYDVKMKEKGDIPEGYSVSREKKERFSLILESASTNQTSMYLCASSWGELNEQYFGPGTRLTVT.

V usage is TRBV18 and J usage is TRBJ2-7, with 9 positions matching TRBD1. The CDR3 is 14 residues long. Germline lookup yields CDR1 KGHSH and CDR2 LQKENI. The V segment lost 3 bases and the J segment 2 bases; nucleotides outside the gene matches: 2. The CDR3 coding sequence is TGTGCCAGCTCACCCCGGGACAGGGCCTACGAGCAGTACTTC. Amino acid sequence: CASSPRDRAYEQYF.

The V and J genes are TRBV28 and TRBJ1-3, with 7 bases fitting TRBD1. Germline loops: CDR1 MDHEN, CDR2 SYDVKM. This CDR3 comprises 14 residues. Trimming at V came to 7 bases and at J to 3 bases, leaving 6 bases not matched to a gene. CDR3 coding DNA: TGTGCCAGCACCTCAGGGGGATTTGGAAACACCATATATTTT. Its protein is CASTSGGFGNTIYF.

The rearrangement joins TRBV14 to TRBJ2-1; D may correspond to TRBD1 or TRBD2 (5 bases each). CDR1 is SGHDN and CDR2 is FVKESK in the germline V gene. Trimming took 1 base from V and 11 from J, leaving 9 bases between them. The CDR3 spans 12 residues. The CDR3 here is CASSQGDRKQFF. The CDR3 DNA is TGTGCCAGCAGCCAAGGGGACCGCAAGCAGTTCTTC.

DNA of the CDR3: TGTGCCAGCAGCTTGATGCTGTTGAATCAGCCCCAGCATTTT. Its translation: CASSLMLLNQPQHF. This chain uses TRBV7-2 with TRBJ1-5; D gene uncertain. The CDR3 has 14 residues. CDR1 is SGHTA, CDR2 FQGNSA, per germline. The V gene lost 3 bases and the J gene lost 4 bases, with 10 bases spanning the gap.

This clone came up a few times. The DNA of the CDR3 is TGTGCCAGCCTCCAACAGGGGGCAGGGAGAGACACCATATATTTT. Its protein is CASLQQGAGRDTIYF. The chain couples TRBV28 to TRBJ1-3; 9 bases are a match to TRBD1. After removal of 8 bases from V and 8 bases from J, the junction contained 13 bases not matched to a gene. Germline CDR1 is MDHEN and CDR2 is SYDVKM. The CDR3 is 15 residues long.

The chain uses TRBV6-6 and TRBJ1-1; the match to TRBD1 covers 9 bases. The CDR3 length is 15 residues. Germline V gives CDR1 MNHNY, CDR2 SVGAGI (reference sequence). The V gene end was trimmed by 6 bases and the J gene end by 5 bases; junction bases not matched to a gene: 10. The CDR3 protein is CASSIHGQGKTEAFF. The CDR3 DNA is TGTGCCAGCAGCATACACGGACAGGGGAAGACTGAAGCTTTCTTT.

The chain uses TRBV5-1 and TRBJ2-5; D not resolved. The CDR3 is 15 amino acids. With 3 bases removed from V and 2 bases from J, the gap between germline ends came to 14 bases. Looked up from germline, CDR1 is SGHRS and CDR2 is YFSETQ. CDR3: CASSSRPGDQETQYF. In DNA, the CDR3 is TGCGCCAGCAGCTCTCGGCCTGGGGATCAAGAGACCCAGTACTTC.

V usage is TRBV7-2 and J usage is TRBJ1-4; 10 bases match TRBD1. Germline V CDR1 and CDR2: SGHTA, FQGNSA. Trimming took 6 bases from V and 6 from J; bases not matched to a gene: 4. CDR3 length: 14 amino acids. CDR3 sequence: CASSPDRGDEKLFF. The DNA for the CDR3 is TGTGCCAGCAGTCCGGACAGGGGGGATGAAAAACTGTTTTTT.

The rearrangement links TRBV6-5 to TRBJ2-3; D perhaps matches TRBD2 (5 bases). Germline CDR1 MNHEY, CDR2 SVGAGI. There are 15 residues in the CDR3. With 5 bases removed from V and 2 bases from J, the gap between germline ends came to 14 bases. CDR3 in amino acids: CASSSGQTHTDTQYF. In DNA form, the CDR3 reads TGTGCCAGCAGTAGCGGCCAGACCCACACAGATACGCAGTATTTT.

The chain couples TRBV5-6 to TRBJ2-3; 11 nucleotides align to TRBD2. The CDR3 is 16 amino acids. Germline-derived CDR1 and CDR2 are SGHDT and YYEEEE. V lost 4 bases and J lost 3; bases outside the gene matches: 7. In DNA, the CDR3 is TGTGCCAGCAGCCGCCCCGGGACTAGCGGAACAGATACGCAGTATTTT. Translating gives CASSRPGTSGTDTQYF.

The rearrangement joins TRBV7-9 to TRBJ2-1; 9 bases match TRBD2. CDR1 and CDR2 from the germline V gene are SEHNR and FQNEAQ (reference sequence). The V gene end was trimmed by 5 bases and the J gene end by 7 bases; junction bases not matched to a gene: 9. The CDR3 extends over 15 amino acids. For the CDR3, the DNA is TGTGCCAGCAGCCTACGGCGGGAGGGCTTGAATGAGCAGTTCTTC. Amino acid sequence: CASSLRREGLNEQFF.

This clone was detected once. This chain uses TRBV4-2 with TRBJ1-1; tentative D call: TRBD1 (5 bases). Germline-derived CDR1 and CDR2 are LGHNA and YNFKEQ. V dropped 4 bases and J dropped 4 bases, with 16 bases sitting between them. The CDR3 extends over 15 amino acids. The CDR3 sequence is CASSPHFQGFTEAFF. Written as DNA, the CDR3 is TGTGCCAGCAGCCCCCATTTTCAGGGATTCACTGAAGCTTTCTTT.

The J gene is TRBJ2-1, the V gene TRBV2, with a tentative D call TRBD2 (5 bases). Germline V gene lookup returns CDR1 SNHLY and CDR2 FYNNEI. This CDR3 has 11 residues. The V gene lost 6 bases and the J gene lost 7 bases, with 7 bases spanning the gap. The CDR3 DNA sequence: TGTGCCAGCAGGCGGGCAAATGAGCAGTTCTTC. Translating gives CASRRANEQFF. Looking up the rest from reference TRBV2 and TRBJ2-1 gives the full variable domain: EPEVTQTPSHQVTQMGQEVILRCVPISNHLYFYWYRQILGQKVEFLVSFYNNEISEKSEIFDDQFSVERPDGSNFTLKIRSTKLEDSAMYFCASRRANEQFFGPGTRLTVL.

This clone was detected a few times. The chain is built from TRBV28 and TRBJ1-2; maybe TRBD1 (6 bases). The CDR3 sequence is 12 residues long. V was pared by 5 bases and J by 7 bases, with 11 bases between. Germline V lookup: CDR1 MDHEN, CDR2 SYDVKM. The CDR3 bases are TGTGCCAGCAGTAAGACAGGCGCTGGCTACACCTTC. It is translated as CASSKTGAGYTF.

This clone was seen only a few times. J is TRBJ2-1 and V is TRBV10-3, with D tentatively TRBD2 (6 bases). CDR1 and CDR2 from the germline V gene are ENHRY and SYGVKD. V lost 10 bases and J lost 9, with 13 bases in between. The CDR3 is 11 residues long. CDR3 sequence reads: CATSSVGEQFF. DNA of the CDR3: TGTGCCACGTCTAGCGTAGGTGAGCAGTTCTTC.

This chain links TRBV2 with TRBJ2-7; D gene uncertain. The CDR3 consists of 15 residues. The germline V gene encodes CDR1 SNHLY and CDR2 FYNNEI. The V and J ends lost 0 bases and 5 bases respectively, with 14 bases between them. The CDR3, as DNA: TGTGCCAGCAGTGAAGCTCTGCACCGGCTGGACGAGCAGTACTTC. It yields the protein CASSEALHRLDEQYF.

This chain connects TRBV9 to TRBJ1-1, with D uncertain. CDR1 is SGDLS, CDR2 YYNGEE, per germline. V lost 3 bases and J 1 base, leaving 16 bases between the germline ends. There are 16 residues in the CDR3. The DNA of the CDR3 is TGTGCCAGCAGCGGCAGCCTAAAAGACCCGAACACTGAAGCTTTCTTT. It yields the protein CASSGSLKDPNTEAFF.

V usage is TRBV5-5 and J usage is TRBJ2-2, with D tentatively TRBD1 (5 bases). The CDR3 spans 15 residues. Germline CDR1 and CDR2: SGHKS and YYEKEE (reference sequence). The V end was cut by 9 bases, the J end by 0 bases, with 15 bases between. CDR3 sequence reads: CATSHRNANTGELFF. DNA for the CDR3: TGTGCCACATCCCACAGGAACGCGAACACCGGGGAGCTGTTTTTT.

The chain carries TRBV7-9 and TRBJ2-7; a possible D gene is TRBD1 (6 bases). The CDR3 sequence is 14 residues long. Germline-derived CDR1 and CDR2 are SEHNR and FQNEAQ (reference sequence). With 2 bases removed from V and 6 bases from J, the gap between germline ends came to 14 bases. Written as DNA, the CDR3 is TGTGCCAGCAGCTTACAACAGGGATACGGCGAGCAGTACTTC. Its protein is CASSLQQGYGEQYF.

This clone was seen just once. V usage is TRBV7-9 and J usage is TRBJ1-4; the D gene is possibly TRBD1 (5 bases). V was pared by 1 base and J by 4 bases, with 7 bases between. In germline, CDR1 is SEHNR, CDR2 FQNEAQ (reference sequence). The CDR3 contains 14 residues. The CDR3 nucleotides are TGTGCCAGCAGCTTAGTTGGGGGTAATGAAAAACTGTTTTTT. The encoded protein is CASSLVGGNEKLFF.

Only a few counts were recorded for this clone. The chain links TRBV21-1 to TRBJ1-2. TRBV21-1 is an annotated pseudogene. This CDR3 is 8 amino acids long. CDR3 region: CASSKRIF. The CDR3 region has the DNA TGTGCCAGCAGCAAGCGAATCTTC.